This T cell receptor beta chain stems from a study of blood T cells in healthy people across ages. In the study overall: Template switching retrieved approximately one barcoded beta molecule for each two T cells.

Alongside a J-beta primer mix, a sample-barcoded 5' primer served in a second PCR lasting roughly 7 to 11 cycles. MiXCR was run by TCRdb on the 5' RACE reads, yielding one entry per CDR3 protein. The repertoire includes about 670,000 distinct CDR3 sequences, over 40% of them detected once, and about 30% sits in the top ten. The junction had 7 bases not matched to a gene; V was cut back by 1 base and J by 13 bases. The CDR3 length is 15 residues. Germline CDR1 reads SEHNR; CDR2 reads FQNEAQ (reference sequence). Staff drew about 10 milliliters of peripheral blood from each donor. Each sample used at least 7 million PBMCs.

The chain recombines TRBV7-9 with TRBJ2-4, with 13 nucleotides matching TRBD2. The clonotype was recovered from a man of 80 years or more in good health. The specimen was blood. The CDR3 DNA reads TGTGCCAGCAGCTTAGGGACTAGCGGGAGAGGTGAGCAGTACTTC. Its translation is CASSLGTSGRGEQYF.